Below, 15 T cell receptor beta chains from the same sample are listed, as sequenced in a study of T cell responses to AZD1222 COVID-19 vaccine. Clones were sequenced by immunoSEQ multiplex PCR, and TCRdb holds only the in-frame ones, with some missing. The table has around 100,000 clones, around 90% seen once. The starting material was peripheral blood, obtained on day 0 of AZD1222 vaccination. These receptor sequences come from an adult in good health.

This clone was seen once. The V and J genes are TRBV4-1 and TRBJ1-4, with D perhaps matching TRBD1 (6 bases). V was pared by 0 bases and J by 7 bases, with 21 bases between. Germline CDR1 MGHRA, CDR2 YSYEKL. The length of the CDR3 is 18 residues. DNA for the CDR3: TGCGCCAGCAGCCAAGATACCCGCATACAGGGTAGGGTTGAAAAACTGTTTTTT. It is translated as CASSQDTRIQGRVEKLFF.

The CDR3 DNA follows: TGTGCCAGCAGCTTATATGGGCTCCGGAGTTATAGCTCCACCGGGGAGCTGTTTTTT. Its translation is CASSLYGLRSYSSTGELFF. The chain links TRBV7-9 to TRBJ2-2; D gene ambiguous. There are 19 residues in the CDR3. From germline, CDR1 is SEHNR and CDR2 FQNEAQ (reference sequence). The V end lost 2 bases, the J end lost 4 bases, and 23 bases lay between the germline ends.

This chain uses TRBV5-1 with TRBJ2-2, with a weak D call TRBD2 (5 bases). V was shortened by 9 bases and J by 0 bases, with 15 bases between the two germline ends. CDR3 size: 15 residues. Germline lookup yields CDR1 SGHRS and CDR2 YFSETQ. DNA for the CDR3: TGCGCCACCGGAGAGGGCAGGACGAACACCGGGGAGCTGTTTTTT. It codes for CATGEGRTNTGELFF.

V and J are TRBV6-5 and TRBJ1-6, with TRBD1 as a possible D gene (6 bases). The CDR3 is 15 residues long. Germline CDR1 MNHEY, CDR2 SVGAGI. With 2 bases removed from V and 7 bases from J, the gap between germline ends came to 12 bases. The CDR3 here is CASSYMAGANSPLHF. CDR3 nucleotide sequence: TGTGCCAGCAGTTACATGGCAGGGGCAAATTCACCCCTCCACTTT.

The chain links TRBV6-5 to TRBJ1-2, with 10 bases lining up with TRBD1. Unmatched junction bases numbered 5, after V lost 6 bases and J lost 7 bases. The CDR3 covers 13 residues. Germline loops: CDR1 MNHEY, CDR2 SVGAGI. The CDR3 here is CASRTGGAGGYTF. The CDR3 bases are TGTGCCAGCAGGACAGGGGGCGCGGGTGGCTACACCTTC.

This clone was recorded once. The chain has TRBV12-3 or TRBV12-4 and TRBJ1-1; possible D gene TRBD1, 6 bases. V shed 5 bases and J shed 11 bases, with 18 bases lying between them. This CDR3 comprises 13 residues. CDR3 in DNA: TGTGCCAGCAGTCCCAGACAGGATCAAAAGGCTTTCTTT. It is translated as CASSPRQDQKAFF.

This clone is a singleton in its sample. This sequence joins TRBV7-9 and TRBJ2-1, with TRBD1 matching over 10 bases. The V segment lost 4 bases and the J segment 7 bases; nucleotides outside the gene matches: 4. This CDR3 has 14 residues. Looked up from germline, CDR1 is SEHNR and CDR2 is FQNEAQ (reference sequence). CDR3 loop: CASSYRQGANEQFF. The CDR3, as DNA: TGTGCCAGCAGCTACAGACAGGGGGCAAATGAGCAGTTCTTC. Looking up the rest from reference TRBV7-9 and TRBJ2-1 gives the full variable domain: DTGVSQNPRHKITKRGQNVTFRCDPISEHNRLYWYRQTLGQGPEFLTYFQNEAQLEKSRLLSDRFSAERPKGSFSTLEIQRTEQGDSAMYLCASSYRQGANEQFFGPGTRLTVL.

V usage is TRBV5-1 and J usage is TRBJ1-2; TRBD1 matches 9 bases. This CDR3 is built from 16 residues. From germline, CDR1 is SGHRS and CDR2 YFSETQ. V dropped 2 bases and J dropped 4; count of bases not matched to a gene: 9. The CDR3 region is CASSLAGTGSLYGYTF. The CDR3 DNA sequence: TGCGCCAGCAGCTTAGCCGGGACAGGGTCCCTCTATGGCTACACCTTC.

This clone was seen just once. The gene calls are TRBV5-1 and TRBJ1-6; D is perhaps TRBD1 (5 bases). The V end lost 2 bases, the J end lost 7 bases, and 13 bases lay between the germline ends. The germline V gene encodes CDR1 SGHRS and CDR2 YFSETQ. This CDR3 has 15 amino acids. The CDR3 DNA sequence: TGCGCCAGCAGCTTCATGTCCAGGGCCAATTCACCCCTCCACTTT. Encoded protein: CASSFMSRANSPLHF.

This chain links TRBV19 with TRBJ2-7, with D unclear. The ends were cut back, 5 bases at V and 6 bases at J, with 14 bases in the middle. There are 13 residues in the CDR3. Germline V gene data show CDR1 as LNHDA and CDR2 as SQIVND (reference sequence). CDR3 region: CASSLTLVLEQYF. The CDR3 nucleotides are TGTGCCAGTAGTTTGACTCTGGTTCTCGAGCAGTACTTC.

The rearrangement joins TRBV2 to TRBJ1-6; possible D gene TRBD1, 6 bases. Germline CDR1 reads SNHLY; CDR2 reads FYNNEI. Trimming removed 7 bases from V and 7 bases from J, with 11 bases in between. The CDR3 contains 13 residues. The chain's CDR3 is CASKDSSNSPLHF. In nucleotides, the CDR3 is TGTGCCAGCAAGGACAGCAGCAATTCACCCCTCCACTTT.

The chain has TRBV3-1 (or the pseudogene TRBV3-2) and TRBJ2-5; TRBD2 agrees at 11 bases. The germline V gene encodes CDR1 LGHDT and CDR2 YNNKEL (reference sequence). This CDR3 has 19 residues. The ends lost 4 bases at V and 5 bases at J; junction bases unmatched: 18. The CDR3 coding sequence is TGTGCCAGCAGCCGGACCCTAGGACTAGCGGGTCCGGGGAAGGAGACCCAGTACTTC. Amino acids: CASSRTLGLAGPGKETQYF.

The genes are TRBV11-2 and TRBJ2-7; 10 bases match TRBD2. This CDR3 has 16 amino acids. V was pared by 2 bases and J by 0 bases, with 4 bases of the junction left unmatched. Germline V gives CDR1 SGHAT, CDR2 FQNNGV. As DNA, the CDR3 is TGTGCCAGCAGCTTAAGTGCTAGCGGGAGCTCCTACGAGCAGTACTTC. Encoded protein: CASSLSASGSSYEQYF.

This chain connects TRBV7-9 to TRBJ2-3; possible D gene TRBD2, 6 bases. V lost 4 bases and J lost 5, with 19 bases in between. The CDR3 is 16 amino acids. Germline V gene data show CDR1 as SEHNR and CDR2 as FQNEAQ (reference sequence). The CDR3 nucleotides read TGTGCCAGCAGCTCCGATGAAGGGGCGGGGATAGATACGCAGTATTTT. It yields the protein CASSSDEGAGIDTQYF. The full variable domain, in which reference TRBV7-9 and TRBJ2-3 provide the parts outside the CDR3, is DTGVSQNPRHKITKRGQNVTFRCDPISEHNRLYWYRQTLGQGPEFLTYFQNEAQLEKSRLLSDRFSAERPKGSFSTLEIQRTEQGDSAMYLCASSSDEGAGIDTQYFGPGTRLTVL.

V gene TRBV15 combines with J gene TRBJ2-2; TRBD1 or TRBD2 may be the D gene (5 bases each). Germline CDR1 LNHNV, CDR2 YYDKDF (reference sequence). V was shortened by 0 bases and J by 2 bases, with 13 bases between the two germline ends. The CDR3 covers 17 residues. CDR3 residues: CATSRDIIGTNTGELFF. CDR3 bases: TGTGCCACCAGCAGAGATATCATAGGGACCAACACCGGGGAGCTGTTTTTT.